Here is one TCR beta chain with its context. Its antigen is as yet unknown. Profiled with immunoSEQ multiplex PCR; TCRdb holds only in-frame clones, not every one. Here the sample spans 20,000 to 25,000 clones, around 72% being singletons. CDR1 is MNHEY and CDR2 is SMNVEV in the germline V gene (reference sequence). V was shortened by 2 bases and J by 6 bases, with 11 bases between the two germline ends. The CDR3 runs 15 residues. This sample stems from a study of STAT5B mutations in CD4+ large granular lymphocyte leukemia. The wider study: Among healthy controls, a particular HLA allele went with more CDR3 'QG' motifs.

Study conclusions and caveats: 8/27 top patient clones versus 2/35 control clones were TRBV06-family. Main leukemic clonotypes were patient-specific, but approximately 27% appeared at low frequency elsewhere.

V usage is TRBV27 and J usage is TRBJ1-6, with a possible D match to TRBD1 (6 bases). Sequencing was done on a sample of CD4+ T cells from blood buffy coats. The TCR comes from a human donor in good health. CDR3 sequence: CASSLVGGFNSPLHF. CDR3 nucleotides: TGTGCCAGCAGTTTAGTAGGGGGGTTTAATTCACCCCTCCACTTT.